This TCR beta chain was obtained from a study of blood T cell repertoires in COVID-19. In the study overall: T cells, B-cell-depleted T cells, or PBMCs provided the cDNA or gDNA that served as material.

The data were produced by immunoSEQ multiplex PCR, yet TCRdb's version contains in-frame clones alone and is incomplete. The repertoire holds about 70,000 clones, with roughly 80% as singletons. This CDR3 is built from 15 residues. V was trimmed by 3 bases and J by 8 bases, leaving 16 bases between them. Germline loops: CDR1 SGHVS, CDR2 FQNEAQ. The specimen was peripheral blood. This TCR derives from a human donor in a cohort sampled during active COVID-19. The chain carries TRBV7-8 and TRBJ1-4; perhaps TRBD1 as D (6 bases). CDR3 region: CASSFGDTRNEKLFF. The CDR3 nucleotides are TGTGCCAGCAGCTTCGGGGACACCAGGAACGAAAAACTGTTTTTT.